This T cell receptor (beta chain) was recorded in a study of graft-versus-host responses after intestinal transplantation. Study-level background: The recipients all started with anti-thymocyte globulin induction and then took tacrolimus and steroids for around three years. Overall study results and limits: Elevated graft-versus-host to host-versus-graft clonal ratios in allografts were recorded for patients with graft-donor T cell macrochimerism. Early post-transplant declines in HvG were associated with peak levels of circulating GvH clones.

Method: immunoSEQ multiplex PCR; TCRdb's copy keeps in-frame clones and lacks some. This sample yields around 120,000 clones, of which just over 90% are seen a single time; 0.18% belongs to the top ten. In the case of this clone: The antigen remains unidentified.

Germline V gene sequence: CDR1 MDHEN, CDR2 SYDVKM. Losses at the gene ends were 5 bases for V and 7 bases for J; bases not matched to a gene: 14. The CDR3 contains 15 residues. The chain recombines TRBV28 with TRBJ2-7, with 7 bases fitting TRBD2. The sequences come from unstimulated CD4+ T cells sorted from spleen or lymph node cells, collected before intestinal transplant. The clonotype originates from a human donor who received an intestinal transplant. CDR3 amino acids: CASSPQAGYSVEQYF. The CDR3 DNA reads as TGTGCCAGCAGTCCTCAAGCGGGATATTCGGTTGAGCAGTACTTC.